A selection of T cell receptor beta chains follows, all from one sample in a study of Graves' ophthalmopathy and Graves' hyperthyroidism. From the multiplex PCR reads, TCRdb called clonotypes with MiXCR, one entry per CDR3 protein. Among about 700,000 distinct CDR3 sequences listed, just over 40% were seen once. Sequencing was performed on peripheral blood. The origin of the receptors is an adult man with Graves' ophthalmopathy. CDR3s include the opening cysteine and the closing phenylalanine or tryptophan. D genes are given only for firm matches. Clone size, where shown, is once, few, many, or a class for clones that have expanded.

many	TRBJ1-3	TRBV11-1	.	TGTGCCAGCAGCTTCGGGGCAGGGACCAGCTCTGGAAACACCATATATTTT	CASSFGAGTSSGNTIYF
many	TRBJ1-6	TRBV2	TRBD1	TGTGCCAGCACCATATATAGGACAGGGGGGAATTCACCCCTCCACTTT	CASTIYRTGGNSPLHF
.	TRBJ2-2	TRBV2	.	TGTGCCAGCAGTGGAGGAGGGGCGGTAAACACCGGGGAGCTGTTTTTT	CASSGGGAVNTGELFF
.	TRBJ1-4	TRBV12-3/TRBV12-4	.	TGTGCCAGCAGTTTTTCTTCTGGAGCAGGGCTGCTTTTT	CASSFSSGAGLLF
many	TRBJ2-7	TRBV10-3	.	TGTGCCATCAGTGCAAACCGGGACGATCAGGAGCAGTACTTC	CAISANRDDQEQYF
.	TRBJ1-5	TRBV7-6	.	TGTGCCAGCAGCTCAGAACCCCCGGGCGGCGGGGAGACCCAGCATTTT	CASSSEPPGGGETQHF
many	TRBJ1-1	TRBV20-1	.	TGCAGTGCCGCAGGCAACACTGAAGCTTTCTTT	CSAAGNTEAFF
.	TRBJ2-7	TRBV5-6	TRBD1	TGTGCCAGCAGCTGGACAGGCGCAGGTGAGCAGTACTTC	CASSWTGAGEQYF
.	TRBJ1-1	TRBV29-1	.	TGCAGTTCTCTTGGGGGGACTGAAGCTTTCTTT	CSSLGGTEAFF
few	TRBJ2-2	TRBV5-1	TRBD1	TGCGCCAGCAGCCGGCTACCTTCGACAGGGACCTCCACCGGGGAGCTGTTTTTT	CASSRLPSTGTSTGELFF
many	TRBJ1-6	TRBV9	.	TGTGCCAGCAGCCCGCTGGGGAGTGAGAGTTCACCCCTCCACTTT	CASSPLGSESSPLHF
many	TRBJ1-6	TRBV7-9	TRBD1	TGTGCCAGCAGCTTGGCGGGACAGGGGTTTTCACCCCTCCACTTT	CASSLAGQGFSPLHF
.	TRBJ2-7	TRBV6-1	TRBD1	TGTGCCAGCAGTGAAATAGTTGTGGGGACAGGGGACCACGAGCAGTACTTC	CASSEIVVGTGDHEQYF
.	TRBJ2-7	TRBV20-1	TRBD2	TGCAGTGCTAGAGATCGAGGTCATCCCGGGGGGGAGCAGTACTTC	CSARDRGHPGGEQYF
many	TRBJ1-5	TRBV5-1	TRBD1	TGCGCCAGCAGCTTGACGGGACAGGGATCCAATCAGCCCCAGCATTTT	CASSLTGQGSNQPQHF
once	TRBJ2-1	TRBV2	TRBD2	TGTGCCAGCATGGGACTAGGGATGGGCAATGAGCAGTTCTTC	CASMGLGMGNEQFF
.	TRBJ2-3	TRBV6-2/TRBV6-3	.	TGTGCCTTTCATTCATATCTGGGCACAGATACGCAGTATTTT	CAFHSYLGTDTQYF
many	TRBJ1-1	TRBV10-3	.	TGTGCCAGCACCCCGACCCGGAACACTGAAGCTTTCTTT	CASTPTRNTEAFF
.	TRBJ1-2	TRBV19	TRBD1	TGTGCCAGTAGTACGGACAGGGGGTGGAACTATGGCTACACCTTC	CASSTDRGWNYGYTF
.	TRBJ2-5	TRBV12-5	TRBD2	TGTGCTAGTGGTCCGAGGACTAGCGGGAGGGCCCATGAGACCCAGTACTTC	CASGPRTSGRAHETQYF
.	TRBJ2-5	TRBV9	TRBD2	TGTGCCAGCAGCCAAGGGCTAGCGGGGGGACACCAGTACTTC	CASSQGLAGGHQYF
.	TRBJ1-4	TRBV29-1	.	TGCAGCGTGATTCCGGTGAGAGGCGAAAAACTGTTTTTT	CSVIPVRGEKLFF
.	TRBJ1-1	TRBV7-9	TRBD1	TGTGCCAGCAGAATGGACAGGGGCGGAACTGAGGCTTTCTTT	CASRMDRGGTEAFF
.	TRBJ1-2	TRBV29-1	TRBD1	TGCAGCGCGGGGACAGGGGGGACCTATGGCTACACCTTC	CSAGTGGTYGYTF
.	TRBJ2-3	TRBV7-2	.	TGTGCCAGCAGCGTCAGGGGCGGTGTAAGCACAGATACGCAGTATTTT	CASSVRGGVSTDTQYF
few	TRBJ1-1	TRBV13	.	TGTGCCAGCAGCCGACGGGGGGGGGGCAACACTGAAGCTTTCTTT	CASSRRGGGNTEAFF
.	TRBJ1-3	TRBV27	.	TGTGCCAGCAGTCCCGGGGACACCATATATTTT	CASSPGDTIYF
.	TRBJ2-1	TRBV25-1	TRBD2	TGTGCCAGCAGCTTGGTAGTCGCTAGCGGGGGGGGTAATGAGCAGTTCTTC	CASSLVVASGGGNEQFF
.	TRBJ1-3	TRBV5-1	TRBD1	TGCGCCAGCACCTCCGGGACAGGATCCAACGGGGGAAACACCATATATTTT	CASTSGTGSNGGNTIYF
many	TRBJ1-2	TRBV7-9	.	TGTGCCAGCAGCTTACCAGGAAACTTGGTTGGCTACACCTTC	CASSLPGNLVGYTF
many	TRBJ1-2	TRBV2	.	TGTGCCAGCAACCCGGATTATGGCTACACCTTC	CASNPDYGYTF
few	TRBJ1-2	TRBV4-2	TRBD1	TGTGCCAGCAGCCAAGGTCAACAGGGGATCTATGGCTACACCTTC	CASSQGQQGIYGYTF
.	TRBJ2-5	TRBV11-2	TRBD1	TGTGCCAGCAGCCCAAGACAGGGACAGCTGCAAGAGACCCAGTACTTC	CASSPRQGQLQETQYF
many	TRBJ2-6	TRBV11-2	.	TGTGCCAGCAGCTTAGTACTGACCTCTGGGGCCAACGTCCTGACTTTC	CASSLVLTSGANVLTF
many	TRBJ2-7	TRBV20-1	TRBD2	TGCAGTGCAGCCACCGGACTAGCGGGAGATGAGCAGTACTTC	CSAATGLAGDEQYF
many	TRBJ2-7	TRBV2	.	TGTGCCAGCAGCTCTAGACAGAGCTCCTACGAGCAGTACTTC	CASSSRQSSYEQYF
once	TRBJ1-2	TRBV11-1	TRBD1	TGTGCCACCAGCTTAGTAGGGACAGGGGGCCGAAAGCATGAATTGGGCTACACCTTC	CATSLVGTGGRKHELGYTF
.	TRBJ2-7	TRBV29-1	.	TGCAGCGTTGAAGAAGGTCGCGGAACCTACGAGCAGTACTTC	CSVEEGRGTYEQYF
.	TRBJ2-7	TRBV7-9	.	TGTGCCAGCAACTCGGACTCCTACGAGCAGTACTTC	CASNSDSYEQYF